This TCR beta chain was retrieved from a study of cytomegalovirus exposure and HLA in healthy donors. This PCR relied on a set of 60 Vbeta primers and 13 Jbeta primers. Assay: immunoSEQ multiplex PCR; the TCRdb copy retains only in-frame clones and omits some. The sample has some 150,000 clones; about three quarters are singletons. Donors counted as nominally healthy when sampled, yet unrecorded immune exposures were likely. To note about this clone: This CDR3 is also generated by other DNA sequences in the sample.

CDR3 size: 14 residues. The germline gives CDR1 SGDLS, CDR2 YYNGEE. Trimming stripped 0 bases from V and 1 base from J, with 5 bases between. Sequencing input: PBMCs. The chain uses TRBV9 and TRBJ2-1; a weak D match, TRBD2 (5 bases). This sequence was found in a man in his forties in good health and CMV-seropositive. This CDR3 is CASSVAGSYNEQFF. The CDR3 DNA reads TGTGCCAGCAGCGTAGCGGGGTCCTACAATGAGCAGTTCTTC.